The clone carrying this T cell receptor beta chain was counted a few times. Its antigen is currently unknown. Peripheral blood was drawn, around 9.3 milliliters per donor. This entry belongs to a study of blood T cells in healthy people across ages. Across the study: Capture by template switching was about one barcoded beta molecule per two T cells.

Germline V gives CDR1 SNHLY, CDR2 FYNNEI. CDR3 length: 17 residues. The germline V and J ends were trimmed by 10 bases and 2 bases, with 26 bases remaining between them. Study-wide results and limits: Possibly confounding the expanded clonotype changes was the fact that donor CMV status was unknown. Per million T cells, TCR beta diversity dropped roughly linearly as age increased.

A second roughly 6 to 12 cycle PCR used barcoded and J-beta primers. Via MiXCR, TCRdb re-called the 5' RACE reads, giving one row per CDR3 protein. This table has some 900,000 distinct CDR3 sequences, 29% appearing once. This chain joins TRBV2 and TRBJ2-5; D perhaps matches TRBD1 (6 bases). This TCR derives from an elderly woman in good health. The sample comprised blood. As DNA, the CDR3 is TGTGCCACCCCGGGTGGGCAGGGGTATTCCGGGCAAGAGACCCAGTACTTC. Protein: CATPGGQGYSGQETQYF.